One and the same sample provided the 15 T cell receptor beta chains below, sequenced in a study of cytomegalovirus exposure and HLA in healthy donors. The PCR was carried out with 60 Vbeta primers and 13 Jbeta primers. Only in-frame clones appear in the TCRdb table, and some are missing; sequencing was by immunoSEQ multiplex PCR. The data show about 270,000 clones, around two thirds seen once. The material sequenced was PBMCs. These receptors were obtained from a female donor in good health and CMV-seronegative.

This chain connects TRBV4-2 to TRBJ2-1; 13 bases fit TRBD2. The CDR3 contains 17 residues. Germline V lookup: CDR1 LGHNA, CDR2 YNFKEQ. J lost 5 bases, V lost 2 bases, and 6 bases had no gene match. CDR3 loop: CASSQPGGTSGNNEQFF. CDR3 DNA: TGTGCCAGCAGCCAACCCGGTGGGACTAGCGGGAACAATGAGCAGTTCTTC.

V gene TRBV11-3 combines with J gene TRBJ2-7; possibly TRBD2 for D (5 bases). Trimming removed 5 bases from V and 0 bases from J, with 8 bases in between. Per the germline V gene, CDR1 is SGHNT and CDR2 is YENEEA. The CDR3 length is 13 residues. The chain's CDR3 is CASSRDYSYEQYF. CDR3 nucleotides: TGTGCCAGCAGCCGCGACTACTCCTACGAGCAGTACTTC.

In its sample, this clone was seen a few times. The sample carries other DNA sequences with the same CDR3. The V call is TRBV6-6, the J call TRBJ2-7; 7 nucleotides line up with TRBD2. Germline V gene data show CDR1 as MNHNY and CDR2 as SVGAGI (reference sequence). V was clipped by 0 bases and J by 3 bases; unmatched bases: 5. The CDR3 consists of 15 residues. CDR3 sequence (DNA): TGTGCCAGCAGTTACTCCGGCGGGAGTAGCTACGAGCAGTACTTC. Its translation: CASSYSGGSSYEQYF.

This clone was seen only once. V is TRBV25-1 and J is TRBJ1-1; D uncertain. CDR3 length equals 13 residues. Germline CDR1 reads MGHDK; CDR2 reads SYGVNS. V lost 3 bases, J lost 5 bases, and 10 bases lay in between. CDR3 residues: CASSDSGGTEAFF. The DNA of the CDR3 is TGTGCCAGCAGTGATTCGGGTGGGACTGAAGCTTTCTTT.

The rearrangement links TRBV5-6 to TRBJ2-5; 9 nucleotides align to TRBD1. The assigned J gene may be wrong: the sequence end matches TRBJ2-7 better. Germline values: CDR1 SGHDT, CDR2 YYEEEE. This CDR3 has 15 amino acids. CDR3 DNA: TGTGCCAGCAGCGCTTCCGGGACAGGGCACTACGAGCAGTACTTC. This sequence encodes CASSASGTGHYEQYF.

V usage is TRBV7-2 and J usage is TRBJ2-3; 9 bases align to TRBD2. In germline, CDR1 is SGHTA, CDR2 FQGNSA. This CDR3 contains 17 residues. Unmatched junction bases numbered 12, after V lost 5 bases and J lost 3 bases. DNA for the CDR3: TGTGCCAGCAGCCTAACTGGGGGCGGGAGGGGTACAGATACGCAGTATTTT. Residues: CASSLTGGGRGTDTQYF.

The V call is TRBV19, the J call TRBJ1-1; perhaps TRBD1 as D (5 bases). This CDR3 is 14 amino acids long. V lost 5 bases, J lost 4 bases, and 14 bases lay in between. Per germline, CDR1 LNHDA and CDR2 SQIVND (reference sequence). The CDR3 region has the DNA TGTGCCAGTAGTTTTGCAGGGTTAGGCACTGAAGCTTTCTTT. Its protein product is CASSFAGLGTEAFF. The full variable domain, in which reference TRBV19 and TRBJ1-1 provide the parts outside the CDR3, is DGGITQSPKYLFRKEGQNVTLSCEQNLNHDAMYWYRQDPGQGLRLIYYSQIVNDFQKGDIAEGYSVSREKKESFPLTVTSAQKNPTAFYLCASSFAGLGTEAFFGQGTRLTVV.

The chain combines TRBV7-2 with TRBJ2-5; 8 bases map to TRBD1. CDR1 SGHTA and CDR2 FQGNSA come from the germline V gene. V lost 5 bases, J lost 7 bases, and 12 bases stayed unmatched. This CDR3 is built from 15 residues. The CDR3 here is CASSTRSRGLWTQYF. In DNA form, the CDR3 reads TGTGCCAGCAGCACGAGGTCCAGGGGGCTATGGACCCAGTACTTC.

V is TRBV5-6 and J is TRBJ2-3; no clear D gene. The V end was cut by 0 bases, the J end by 4 bases, with 6 bases between. The CDR3 is made up of 13 amino acids. Per the germline V gene, CDR1 is SGHDT and CDR2 is YYEEEE. The CDR3 spells CASSLAWPDTQYF. The CDR3 nucleotides read TGTGCCAGCAGCTTGGCCTGGCCAGATACGCAGTATTTT.

This clone showed up just a few times. This chain links TRBV28 with TRBJ2-7, with TRBD1 matching over 8 bases. Germline loops: CDR1 MDHEN, CDR2 SYDVKM. Trimming removed 6 bases from V and 2 bases from J; junction bases left unmatched: 6. The CDR3 is 14 amino acids. The CDR3 here is CASRTGTGAYEQYF. In DNA form, the CDR3 reads TGTGCCAGCAGGACCGGGACAGGCGCCTACGAGCAGTACTTC.

The chain has TRBV2 and TRBJ2-3; 9 nucleotides align to TRBD2. V gave up 10 bases and J gave up 8 bases; unmatched junction bases: 16. From germline, CDR1 is SNHLY and CDR2 FYNNEI. The CDR3 sequence is 15 residues long. CDR3 loop: CAISRPAGGRSTQYF. The DNA for the CDR3 is TGTGCCATCAGCCGGCCAGCGGGAGGCCGGAGTACGCAGTATTTT.

The CDR3, as DNA: TGTGCCAGCAGAGCCGGACAAAACAGGGAGACCCAGTACTTC. It translates to CASRAGQNRETQYF. The gene calls are TRBV6-1 and TRBJ2-5, with D perhaps TRBD1 (5 bases). The germline V gene has CDR1 MNHNS and CDR2 SASEGT. Trimming cost V 6 bases and J 5 bases, with 16 bases left between them. The CDR3 has 14 residues.

The V and J genes are TRBV2 and TRBJ1-4; D possibly corresponds to TRBD1 (5 bases). CDR1 is SNHLY, CDR2 FYNNEI, per germline. This CDR3 has 15 residues. V dropped 6 bases and J dropped 0 bases, with 11 bases sitting between them. CDR3 amino acids: CASRLQDATNEKLFF. In DNA form, the CDR3 reads TGTGCCAGCAGACTACAGGACGCAACTAATGAAAAACTGTTTTTT.

This clone was seen just once. The chain employs TRBV5-8 and TRBJ2-7; D uncertain. The CDR3 extends over 14 amino acids. Germline CDR1 is SGHTS and CDR2 is YDEGEE. Trimming took off 0 bases at V and 9 bases at J, with 16 bases between the two ends. CDR3 sequence: CASSLGLDYQGQYF. The CDR3 coding sequence is TGTGCCAGCAGCTTGGGACTGGATTATCAAGGGCAGTACTTC.

The rearrangement uses TRBV25-1 and TRBJ2-7; 9 bases line up with TRBD1. The CDR3 is 15 amino acids. The germline CDR1 and CDR2 sequences are MGHDK and SYGVNS. J lost 5 bases, V lost 3 bases, and 8 bases had no gene match. The CDR3 DNA follows: TGTGCCAGCAGTGACCATGGACAGGGGAAGAACGAGCAGTACTTC. Its protein product is CASSDHGQGKNEQYF.